This TCR beta chain derives from a study of T cells after yellow fever vaccination. Study information: The fractions with low cell numbers were processed using SMART-Seq v4 Ultra Low Input.

CDR3 length: 16 amino acids. V was clipped by 7 bases and J by 2 bases; unmatched bases: 9. TCRdb itself ran the 5' RACE reads through MiXCR, one entry per CDR3 protein. The sample consists of around 340,000 distinct CDR3 sequences, 8.7% of them appearing once. Whole-study findings and limits: FACS-sorted repertoires could harbor abundant contaminating bulk-population clonotypes. Clones that expanded after primary vaccination mostly reappeared after the booster (over 95% CD4, 88% CD8). Weaker, the secondary response peaked sooner, at day 5 versus 15.

The sample holds many counts of this clonotype. Its target is unknown. The input for sequencing was PBMCs, taken on the day of the first yellow fever vaccination. This receptor was obtained from a man aged 18 to 30 who received the YFV17D yellow fever vaccine. This chain connects TRBV12-3 or TRBV12-4 to TRBJ1-5; the match to TRBD1 covers 9 bases. The CDR3 DNA sequence: TGTGCCAGCAAGTTTGAGGGACAGGGACGCAATCAGCCCCAGCATTTT. As protein: CASKFEGQGRNQPQHF.